This entry is about one T cell receptor beta chain. Its antigen is not known. Trimming stripped 5 bases from V and 8 bases from J, with 13 bases between. CDR3 length equals 13 residues. Germline V gives CDR1 SGHTA, CDR2 FQGNSA. Profiling relied on immunoSEQ multiplex PCR, and the TCRdb table lists in-frame clones only, not all of them. The sample contains some 150,000 clones, about 92% of which appear only once. These data come from a study of T cell responses to AZD1222 COVID-19 vaccine. Study-wide points: Baseline testing showed seropositivity in only a handful of AZD1222 recipients. It was only after the peak T cell response that any repertoires were sampled. Females outnumbered males among donors, who were mostly white British; clonal diversity was possibly underestimated. Regions 160-218 and 743-854 held dominance among vaccine-associated CD4 TCRs, which spanned spike.

The source was peripheral blood, collected 28 days after the second AZD1222 dose. The gene calls are TRBV7-2 and TRBJ2-1; D is perhaps TRBD2 (5 bases). This clonotype was sampled from an adult who received the AZD1222 COVID-19 vaccine. The CDR3 DNA reads TGTGCCAGCAGCACCCGGGGAGCGTATGAGCAGTTCTTC. It specifies CASSTRGAYEQFF.